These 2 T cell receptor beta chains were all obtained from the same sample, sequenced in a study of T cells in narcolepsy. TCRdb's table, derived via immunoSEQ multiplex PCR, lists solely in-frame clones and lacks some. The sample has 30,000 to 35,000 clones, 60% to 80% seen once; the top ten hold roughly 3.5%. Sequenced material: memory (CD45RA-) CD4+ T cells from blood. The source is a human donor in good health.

DNA of the CDR3: TGTGCCAGTGGGAGACAGGGACTTAACTATGGCTACACCTTC. Residues: CASGRQGLNYGYTF. The rearrangement links TRBV19 to TRBJ1-2; 7 bases map to TRBD1. CDR3 length equals 14 residues. Germline CDR1 is LNHDA and CDR2 is SQIVND (reference sequence). With V trimmed by 8 bases and J by 1 base, 7 bases remained unmatched.

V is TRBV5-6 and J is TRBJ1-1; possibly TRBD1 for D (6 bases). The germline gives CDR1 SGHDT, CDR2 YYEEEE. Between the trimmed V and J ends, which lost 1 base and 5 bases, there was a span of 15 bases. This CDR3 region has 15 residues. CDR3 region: CASSLRGPLGTEAFF. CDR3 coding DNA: TGTGCCAGCAGCTTGCGGGGGCCGTTGGGGACTGAAGCTTTCTTT.